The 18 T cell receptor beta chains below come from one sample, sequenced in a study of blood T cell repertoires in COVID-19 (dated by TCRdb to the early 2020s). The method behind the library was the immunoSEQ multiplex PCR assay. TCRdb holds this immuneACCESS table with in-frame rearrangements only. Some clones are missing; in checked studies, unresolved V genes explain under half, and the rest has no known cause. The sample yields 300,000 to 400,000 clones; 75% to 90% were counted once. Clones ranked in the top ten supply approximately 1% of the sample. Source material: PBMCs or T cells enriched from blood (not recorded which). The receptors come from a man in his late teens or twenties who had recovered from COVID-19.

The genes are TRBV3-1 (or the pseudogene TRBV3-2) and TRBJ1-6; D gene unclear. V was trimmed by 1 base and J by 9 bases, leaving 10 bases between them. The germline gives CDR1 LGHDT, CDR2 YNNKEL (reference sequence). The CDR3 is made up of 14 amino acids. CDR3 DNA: TGTGCCAGCAGCCAAGCGGCAGGAGGTTCACCCCTCCACTTT. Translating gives CASSQAAGGSPLHF.

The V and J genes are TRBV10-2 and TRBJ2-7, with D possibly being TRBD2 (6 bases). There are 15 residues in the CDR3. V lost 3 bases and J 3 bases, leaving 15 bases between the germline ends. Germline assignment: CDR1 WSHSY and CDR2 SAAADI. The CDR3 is CASSDYGSVIYEQYF. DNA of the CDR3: TGCGCCAGCAGTGATTACGGGAGCGTAATCTACGAGCAGTACTTC.

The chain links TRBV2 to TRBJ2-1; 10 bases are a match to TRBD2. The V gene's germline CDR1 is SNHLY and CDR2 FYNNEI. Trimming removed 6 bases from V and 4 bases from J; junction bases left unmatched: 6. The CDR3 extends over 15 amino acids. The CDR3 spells CASRERGGAYNEQFF. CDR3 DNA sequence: TGTGCCAGCAGGGAGCGGGGGGGCGCTTACAATGAGCAGTTCTTC.

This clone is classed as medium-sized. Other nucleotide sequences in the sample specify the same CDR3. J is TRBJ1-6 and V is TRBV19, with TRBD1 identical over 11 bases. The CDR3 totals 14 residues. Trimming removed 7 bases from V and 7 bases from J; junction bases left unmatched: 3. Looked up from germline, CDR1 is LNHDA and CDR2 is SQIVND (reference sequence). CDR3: CASMDRGLNSPLHF. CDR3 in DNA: TGTGCCAGTATGGACAGGGGGCTAAATTCACCCCTCCACTTT.

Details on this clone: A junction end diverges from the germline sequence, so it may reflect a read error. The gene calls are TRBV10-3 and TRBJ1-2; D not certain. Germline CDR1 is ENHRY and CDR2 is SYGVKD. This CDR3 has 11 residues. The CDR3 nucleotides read TGTGCCACCGGAGGGAACTATGGCTACACCTTT. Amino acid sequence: CATGGNYGYTF.

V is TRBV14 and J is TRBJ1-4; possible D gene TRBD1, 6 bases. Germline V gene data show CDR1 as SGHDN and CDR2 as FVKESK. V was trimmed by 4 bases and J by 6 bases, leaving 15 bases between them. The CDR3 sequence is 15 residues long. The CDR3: CASSLTRGGDEKLFF. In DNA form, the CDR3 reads TGTGCCAGCAGCCTCACCAGAGGGGGAGATGAAAAACTGTTTTTT.

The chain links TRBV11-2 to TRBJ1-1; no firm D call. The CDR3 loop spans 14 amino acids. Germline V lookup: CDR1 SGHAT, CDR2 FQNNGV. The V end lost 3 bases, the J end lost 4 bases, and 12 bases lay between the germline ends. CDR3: CASSLGGKGTEAFF. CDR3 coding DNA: TGTGCCAGCAGCTTGGGCGGGAAAGGCACTGAAGCTTTCTTT.

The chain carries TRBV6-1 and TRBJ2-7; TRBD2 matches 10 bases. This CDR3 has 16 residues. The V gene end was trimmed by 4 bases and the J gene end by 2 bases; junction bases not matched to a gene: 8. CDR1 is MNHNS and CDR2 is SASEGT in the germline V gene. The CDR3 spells CASSVRLAGATYEQYF. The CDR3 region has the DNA TGTGCCAGCAGTGTCCGACTAGCGGGCGCTACCTACGAGCAGTACTTC.

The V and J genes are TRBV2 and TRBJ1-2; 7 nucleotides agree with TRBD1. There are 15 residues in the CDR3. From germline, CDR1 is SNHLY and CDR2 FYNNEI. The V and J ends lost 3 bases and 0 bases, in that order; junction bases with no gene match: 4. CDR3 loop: CASSDQGGSNYGYTF. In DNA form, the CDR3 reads TGTGCCAGCAGTGATCAGGGGGGCTCTAACTATGGCTACACCTTC.

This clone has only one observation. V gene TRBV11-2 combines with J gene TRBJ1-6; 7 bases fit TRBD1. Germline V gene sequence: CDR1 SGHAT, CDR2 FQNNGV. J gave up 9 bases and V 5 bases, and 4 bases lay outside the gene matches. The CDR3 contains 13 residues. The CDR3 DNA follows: TGTGCCAGCAGCCTCCAGGGGGGTTCACCCCTCCACTTT. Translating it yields CASSLQGGSPLHF.

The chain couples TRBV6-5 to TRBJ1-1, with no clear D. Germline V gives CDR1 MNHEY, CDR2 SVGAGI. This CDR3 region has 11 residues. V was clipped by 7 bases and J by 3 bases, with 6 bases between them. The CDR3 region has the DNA TGTGCCAGCATCCTCGACACTGAAGCTTTCTTT. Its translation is CASILDTEAFF.

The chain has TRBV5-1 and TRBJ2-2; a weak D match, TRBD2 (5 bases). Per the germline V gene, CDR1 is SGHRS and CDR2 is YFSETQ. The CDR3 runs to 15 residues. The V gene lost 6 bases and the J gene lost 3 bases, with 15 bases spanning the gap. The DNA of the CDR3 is TGCGCCAGCACCGATCGAGGGTCCCACACCGGGGAGCTGTTTTTT. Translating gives CASTDRGSHTGELFF.

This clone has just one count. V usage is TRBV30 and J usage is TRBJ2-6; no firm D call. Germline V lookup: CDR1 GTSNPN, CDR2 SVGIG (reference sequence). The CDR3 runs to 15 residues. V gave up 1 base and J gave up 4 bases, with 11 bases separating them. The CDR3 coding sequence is TGTGCCTGGAGTGGAAAACACACGGGGGCCAACGTCCTGACTTTC. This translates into CAWSGKHTGANVLTF.

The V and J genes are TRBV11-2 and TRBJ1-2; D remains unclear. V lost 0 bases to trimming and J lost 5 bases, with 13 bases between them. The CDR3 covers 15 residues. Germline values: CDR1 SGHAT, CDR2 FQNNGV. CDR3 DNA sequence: TGTGCCAGCAGCTTAGATCAAACAGCCCTTTATGGCTACACCTTC. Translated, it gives CASSLDQTALYGYTF.

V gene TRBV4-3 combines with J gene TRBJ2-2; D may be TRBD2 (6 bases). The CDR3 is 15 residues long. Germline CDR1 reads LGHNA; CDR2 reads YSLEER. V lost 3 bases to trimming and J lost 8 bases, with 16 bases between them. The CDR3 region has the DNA TGCGCCAGCAGCCAGGACCGGGACTTCCTTGGGGAGCTGTTTTTT. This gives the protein CASSQDRDFLGELFF.

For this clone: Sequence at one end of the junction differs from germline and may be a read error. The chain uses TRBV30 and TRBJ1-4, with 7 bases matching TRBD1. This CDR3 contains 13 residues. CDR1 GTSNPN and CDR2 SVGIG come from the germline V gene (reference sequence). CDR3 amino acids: CAWETGSKEKLFF. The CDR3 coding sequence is TGTGCCTGGGAGACAGGGTCTAAGGAAAAACTGTTTTTT.

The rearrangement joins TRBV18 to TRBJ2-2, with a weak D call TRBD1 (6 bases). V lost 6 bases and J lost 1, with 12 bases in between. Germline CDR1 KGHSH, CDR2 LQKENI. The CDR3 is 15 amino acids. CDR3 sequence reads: CASSHTGLNTGELFF. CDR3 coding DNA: TGTGCCAGCTCCCACACAGGGCTGAACACCGGGGAGCTGTTTTTT.

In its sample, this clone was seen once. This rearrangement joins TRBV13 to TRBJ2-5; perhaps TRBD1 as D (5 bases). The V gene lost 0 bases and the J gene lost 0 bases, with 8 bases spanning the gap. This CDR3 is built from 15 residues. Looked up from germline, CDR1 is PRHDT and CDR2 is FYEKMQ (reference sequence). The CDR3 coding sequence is TGTGCCAGCAGCTTAGGGGTGGGGCACCAAGAGACCCAGTACTTC. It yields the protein CASSLGVGHQETQYF.